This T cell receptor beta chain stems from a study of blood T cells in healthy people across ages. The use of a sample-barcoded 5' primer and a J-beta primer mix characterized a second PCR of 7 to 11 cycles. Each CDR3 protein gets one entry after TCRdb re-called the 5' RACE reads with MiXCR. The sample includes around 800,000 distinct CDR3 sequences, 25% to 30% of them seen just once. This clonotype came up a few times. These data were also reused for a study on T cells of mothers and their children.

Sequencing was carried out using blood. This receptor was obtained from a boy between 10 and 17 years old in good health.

CDR3 amino acids: CASIHSSGANVLTF. CDR3 sequence (DNA): TGTGCCAGCATCCACAGCTCTGGGGCCAACGTCCTGACTTTC. This chain connects TRBV7-9 to TRBJ2-6; D gene uncertain. CDR1 and CDR2 from the germline V gene are SEHNR and FQNEAQ (reference sequence). CDR3 size: 14 residues. The germline V and J ends were trimmed by 7 bases and 0 bases, with 7 bases remaining between them.